The 10 T cell receptor beta chains reported below all come from one sample, sequenced in a study of naive and memory T cell subsets (TCRdb year 2017). The paper as a whole reports these results and caveats: A few larger clonotypes were present in naive repertoires, especially CD8 naive repertoires, and these clonotypes were possibly memory cells re-expressing CD45RA.

These receptors' antigens are unknown. The library came from UMI-ligation and nested PCR. These reads were obtained on an Illumina MiSeq. To cover both TRBC1 and TRBC2, the beta constant-region primer consisted of an equimolar mix of two oligonucleotides. The ligated cDNA went through four rounds of PCR with nested alpha and beta constant-region primers together with the SP2 primer. TCRdb handled the public reads itself, with Q25 trimming in fastp and clone calling in MiXCR, and kept productive beta chains. Rows merge per CDR3 protein into single entries with the most common DNA and genes. Recorded for this sample are roughly 100,000 distinct CDR3 sequences; roughly 12% of them occurred a single time. The ten largest clones represent about 0.14% of the sample. The sequenced material came from naive CD4+ T cells from blood. Taken with the paper, the label for cell subset or site translates to: naive T cells, CD45RA high CD27+. These receptors were obtained from a human donor in good health.

V and J are TRBV20-1 and TRBJ1-2; 10 bases align to TRBD1. CDR3 size: 14 residues. J gave up 8 bases and V 1 base, and 7 bases lay outside the gene matches. CDR1 is DFQATT, CDR2 SNEGSKA, per germline (reference sequence). The CDR3 DNA reads TGCAGTGCTAGAGTAGAGACAGGGGGCGTAGGCTACACCTTC. The encoded protein is CSARVETGGVGYTF.

Many counts were recorded for this clonotype. The rearrangement joins TRBV7-2 to TRBJ2-1; D call uncertain. Germline V gene data show CDR1 as SGHTA and CDR2 as FQGNSA. This CDR3 spans 11 amino acids. Trimming took 3 bases from V and 7 from J, leaving 4 bases between them. The CDR3 nucleotides read TGTGCCAGCAGCTTTTATAATGAGCAGTTCTTC. Translating it yields CASSFYNEQFF.

This clonotype was recorded at least ten times. The chain uses TRBV29-1 and TRBJ2-7, with unresolved D. The length of the CDR3 is 14 residues. Germline V CDR1 and CDR2: SQVTM, ANQGSEA. V was clipped by 0 bases and J by 2 bases, with 11 bases between them. Here the CDR3 reads CSVEEGSTTYEQYF. The DNA of the CDR3 is TGCAGCGTTGAAGAGGGCAGCACCACCTACGAGCAGTACTTC.

The chain combines TRBV6-2 or TRBV6-3 with TRBJ1-4; D is ambiguous. Trimming cost V 2 bases and J 6 bases, with 16 bases left between them. Germline V gene data show CDR1 as MNHEY and CDR2 as SVGEGT. The CDR3 is 16 amino acids. This chain's CDR3 is CASSYAAGKKDEKLFF. CDR3 DNA: TGTGCCAGCAGTTACGCTGCAGGAAAGAAGGATGAAAAACTGTTTTTT.

V gene TRBV12-3 or TRBV12-4 combines with J gene TRBJ1-2; a weak D match, TRBD1 (5 bases). This CDR3 comprises 13 residues. V was clipped by 7 bases and J by 6 bases, with 15 bases between them. The CDR3 DNA is TGTGCCAGCATCTTCGAGGGGTTACATGGCTACACCTTC. Translation: CASIFEGLHGYTF.

The CDR3 DNA sequence: TGTGCCAGCAGAAGGACAAGTAGCACAGATACGCAGTATTTT. This codes for CASRRTSSTDTQYF. The V and J genes are TRBV7-9 and TRBJ2-3, with D possibly being TRBD1 (5 bases). CDR3 length: 14 amino acids. V lost 6 bases to trimming and J lost 0 bases, with 10 bases between them. The V gene's germline CDR1 is SEHNR and CDR2 FQNEAQ (reference sequence).

This clonotype was seen many times. The rearrangement links TRBV20-1 to TRBJ2-7, with 9 nucleotides matching TRBD2. This CDR3 has 14 amino acids. Germline-derived CDR1 and CDR2 are DFQATT and SNEGSKA (reference sequence). Trimming took 5 bases from V and 7 from J; bases not matched to a gene: 12. CDR3 protein: CSAGGASGDLEQYF. The CDR3 DNA reads TGCAGTGCTGGGGGGGCTAGCGGGGATCTGGAGCAGTACTTC.

This clonotype was recorded many times. The chain links TRBV20-1 to TRBJ1-3, with D unclear. V gave up 8 bases and J gave up 0 bases, with 23 bases separating them. The germline CDR1 and CDR2 sequences are DFQATT and SNEGSKA (reference sequence). This CDR3 region has 17 residues. For the CDR3, the DNA is TGCAGTCCTGTACCCCGAGGGCAGGAGAGCTCTGGAAACACCATATATTTT. Residues: CSPVPRGQESSGNTIYF.

The chain links TRBV14 to TRBJ2-1, with 9 bases that match TRBD2. From germline, CDR1 is SGHDN and CDR2 FVKESK. V was pared by 4 bases and J by 7 bases, with 8 bases of the junction left unmatched. The CDR3 extends over 15 amino acids. The CDR3 DNA follows: TGTGCCAGCAGCCCAATAGCGGGGGCTAGGAATGAGCAGTTCTTC. This gives the protein CASSPIAGARNEQFF.

DNA of the CDR3: TGTGCCAGTAGTATAGATCATGGGAGCTCCTATAATTCACCCCTCCACTTT. This gives the protein CASSIDHGSSYNSPLHF. V gene TRBV19 combines with J gene TRBJ1-6; D unclear. V dropped 0 bases and J dropped 0 bases, with 9 bases sitting between them. Germline-derived CDR1 and CDR2 are LNHDA and SQIVND (reference sequence). CDR3 length equals 17 residues.